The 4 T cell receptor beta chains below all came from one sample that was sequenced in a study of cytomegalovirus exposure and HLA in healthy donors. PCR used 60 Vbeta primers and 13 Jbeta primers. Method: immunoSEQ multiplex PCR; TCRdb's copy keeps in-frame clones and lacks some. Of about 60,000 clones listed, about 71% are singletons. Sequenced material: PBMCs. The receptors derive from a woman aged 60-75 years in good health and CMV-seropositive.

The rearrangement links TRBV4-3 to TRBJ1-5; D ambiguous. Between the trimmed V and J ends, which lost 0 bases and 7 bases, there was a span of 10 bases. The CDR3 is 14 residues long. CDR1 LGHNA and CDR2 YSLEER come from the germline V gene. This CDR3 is CASSQDRSGQPQHF. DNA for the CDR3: TGCGCCAGCAGCCAAGATAGGAGCGGGCAGCCCCAGCATTTT.

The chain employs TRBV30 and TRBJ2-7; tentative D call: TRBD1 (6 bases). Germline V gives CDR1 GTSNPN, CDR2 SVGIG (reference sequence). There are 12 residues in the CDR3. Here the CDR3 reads CVIRTAGYEQYF. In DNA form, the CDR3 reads TGTGTCATTCGGACAGCCGGCTACGAGCAGTACTTC.

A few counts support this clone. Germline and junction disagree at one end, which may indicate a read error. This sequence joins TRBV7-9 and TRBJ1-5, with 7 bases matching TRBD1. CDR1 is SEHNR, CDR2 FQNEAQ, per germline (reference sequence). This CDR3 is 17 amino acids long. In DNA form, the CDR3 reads TGTTCCAGCAGCCATAGAATGGACAGGTTTAGCAATCAGCCCCAGCATTTT. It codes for CSSSHRMDRFSNQPQHF.

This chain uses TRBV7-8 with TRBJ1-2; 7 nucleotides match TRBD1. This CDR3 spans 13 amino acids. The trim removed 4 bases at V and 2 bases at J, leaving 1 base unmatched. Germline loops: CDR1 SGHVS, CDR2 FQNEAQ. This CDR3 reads CASSSGQNYGYTF. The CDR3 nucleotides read TGTGCCAGCAGCTCGGGACAGAACTATGGCTACACCTTC.